This T cell receptor beta chain derives from a study of cytomegalovirus exposure and HLA in healthy donors. Study outcomes and limitations: Researchers reported in a later analysis that a missense DCLRE1C variant was tied to TCR beta V- and J-gene trimming.

Every donor was a healthy person donating bone marrow. Though nominally healthy at sampling, donors likely had unrecorded immune exposures. Trimming pared 6 bases from V and 9 bases from J, leaving 14 bases between. CDR1 and CDR2 from the germline V gene are MNHEY and SVGAGI. This CDR3 is 13 amino acids long. A note on this clone: Its antigen is as yet unknown.

Primers for the PCR totalled 60 Vbeta and 13 Jbeta. Profiled with immunoSEQ multiplex PCR; TCRdb holds only in-frame clones, not every one. The repertoire consists of 50,000 or so clones, with 60% to 80% occurring once and the leading ten covering approximately 2.5%. The sequenced material came from PBMCs. This receptor was taken from a woman aged 40 to 55 in good health and CMV-seropositive. This rearrangement joins TRBV6-5 to TRBJ1-4, with a tentative D call TRBD1 (6 bases). Here the CDR3 reads CASRAAWGQKLFF. CDR3 DNA: TGTGCCAGCAGGGCGGCCTGGGGGCAAAAACTGTTTTTT.